Below, one TCR beta chain is given with its context. Some clones are missing from TCRdb's copy, which holds only in-frame ones; the method was immunoSEQ multiplex PCR. The sample holds over 350,000 clones, 70% to 90% seen once. This record belongs to a study of blood T cell repertoires in COVID-19. The participants were between about 18 and 90 years old and came from under 25 US areas. Participant-reported clinical history was the basis for cohort assignment. CDR1 and CDR2 (germline): SGHRS, YFSETQ. V shed 0 bases and J 6 bases; nucleotides not matched to a gene: 9. This CDR3 region has 16 residues. Sequencing was done on a sample of PBMCs or T cells enriched from blood (not recorded which). This sequence originates from a woman under 40 with acute COVID-19. The J gene is TRBJ2-3, the V gene TRBV5-1; TRBD1 aligns across 8 bases. In DNA, the CDR3 is TGCGCCAGCAGCTTGGGTACAGGGGGACTCGGGGATACGCAGTATTTT. Amino acids: CASSLGTGGLGDTQYF. Using reference TRBV5-1 and TRBJ2-3 for the parts outside the CDR3, the full variable domain is KAGVTQTPRYLIKTRGQQVTLSCSPISGHRSVSWYQQTPGQGLQFLFEYFSETQRNKGNFPGRFSGRQFSNSRSEMNVSTLELGDSALYLCASSLGTGGLGDTQYFGPGTRLTVL.